This passage covers 2 T cell receptor beta chains from one sample sequenced in a study of T cell responses to AZD1222 COVID-19 vaccine. Produced via immunoSEQ multiplex PCR; TCRdb's table is partial and in-frame only. The sample holds about 100,000 clones, 70% to 90% seen once. The source was peripheral blood, collected on day 0 of AZD1222 vaccination. Receptor source: an adult in good health.

The chain has TRBV7-9 and TRBJ1-5; tentatively, D is TRBD1 (6 bases). The CDR3 totals 14 residues. V was cut by 3 bases and J by 3 bases, with 9 bases left in between. The germline CDR1 and CDR2 sequences are SEHNR and FQNEAQ (reference sequence). CDR3 in amino acids: CASSLTGNNQPQHF. CDR3 bases: TGTGCCAGCAGCTTGACAGGCAACAATCAGCCCCAGCATTTT.

The rearrangement links TRBV6-5 to TRBJ1-5; D perhaps matches TRBD1 (6 bases). The CDR3 runs 14 residues. Germline values: CDR1 MNHEY, CDR2 SVGAGI. The V gene lost 6 bases and the J gene lost 7 bases, with 16 bases spanning the gap. The CDR3 loop reads CASSLDRLGQPQHF. The CDR3 DNA reads TGTGCCAGCAGCCTCGACAGGTTGGGACAGCCCCAGCATTTT.